The rows below give T cell receptor beta chains drawn from one sample of a study of graft-versus-host responses after intestinal transplantation. Data came from immunoSEQ multiplex PCR; TCRdb stores just in-frame clones and leaves some out. Of 45,000 to 55,000 clones in the sample, 90% to 95% were seen once. The sample here was PBMCs, taken roughly 760 days after a first intestinal transplant, on the day of a second. The source of these receptors is a human patient who received an intestinal transplant, so some T cells may come from the graft donor. Each CDR3 is given with its conserved first and last residue. The D gene is left open where the match is weak. Size tells how often a clone was seen (once, few, many) or the class of an expanded clone, and some rows leave it out.

V	size	D	J	length	DNA	CDR3
TRBV5-4	once	NA	TRBJ1-4	13	TGTGCCAGCAGGGCAGCCGGTAATGAAAAACTGTTTTTT	CASRAAGNEKLFF
TRBV30	NA	TRBD1	TRBJ1-2	14	TGTGCCTGGAGGGTTAACAGGGGCCGAGGAGGCTACACCTTC	CAWRVNRGRGGYTF
TRBV30	NA	TRBD1	TRBJ1-2	11	TGTGCCTGGGGGACAGATTATGGCTACACCTTC	CAWGTDYGYTF
TRBV5-1	NA	TRBD1	TRBJ1-2	12	TGCGCCAGCAGCCGGGACAGTGATGGCTACACCTTC	CASSRDSDGYTF
TRBV19	NA	NA	TRBJ2-1	16	TGTGCCAGTAGTCTGCCGGGGCTAGTAACCTACAATGAGCAGTTCTTC	CASSLPGLVTYNEQFF
TRBV19	NA	NA	TRBJ1-5	17	TGTGCCAGTAGCCAGCTTGGATCGGGGAGAGGGGATCAGCCCCAGCATTTT	CASSQLGSGRGDQPQHF
TRBV5-6	NA	NA	TRBJ2-7	16	TGTGCCAGCAGCTTTCCAGGGGATTCGAGCTCCTACGAGCAGTACTTC	CASSFPGDSSSYEQYF
TRBV18	NA	NA	TRBJ1-1	14	TGTGCCAGCTCACCTAATGAACAGGGCACTGAAGCTTTCTTT	CASSPNEQGTEAFF
TRBV4-1	NA	NA	TRBJ2-7	13	TGCGCCAGCAGCCAAGGTGCGGTATACGAGCAGTACTTC	CASSQGAVYEQYF
TRBV29-1	NA	NA	TRBJ1-2	13	TGCAGCGTTGAAGAAGGCCTGAGCTATGGCTACACCTTC	CSVEEGLSYGYTF
TRBV19	NA	TRBD1	TRBJ2-5	15	TGTGCCAGTAGTATACGGACAGGGGTTGGGGAGACCCAGTACTTC	CASSIRTGVGETQYF
TRBV5-1	NA	TRBD1	TRBJ2-7	15	TGCGCCAGCAGCTTGGGAGGGGGCGTTTTCGACGAGCAGTACTTC	CASSLGGGVFDEQYF
TRBV10-1	few	NA	TRBJ2-7	12	TGCGCCAGCAGCCCCGGGGGTTACGAGCAGTACTTC	CASSPGGYEQYF
TRBV19	NA	TRBD1	TRBJ2-7	14	TGTGCCAGTAGTATCGGACAGGGGTCCTACGAGCAGTACTTC	CASSIGQGSYEQYF
TRBV4-1	NA	NA	TRBJ2-2	17	TGCGCCAGCAGCCACCCCCCGACAGAAGCGAACACCGGGGAGCTGTTTTTT	CASSHPPTEANTGELFF
TRBV5-4	NA	TRBD2	TRBJ2-1	11	TGTGCCAGCAGCCGGGGGGGCGTCCAGTTCTTC	CASSRGGVQFF
TRBV5-6	NA	NA	TRBJ2-1	18	TGTGCCAGCAGCTTGGAAACCCTTGGGCCAAGGTCCTACAATGAGCAGTTCTTC	CASSLETLGPRSYNEQFF
TRBV18	NA	TRBD2	TRBJ2-7	16	TGTGCCAGCTCACCAGTAGCGGGAGGGCCCACCTACGAGCAGTACTTC	CASSPVAGGPTYEQYF
TRBV30	NA	NA	TRBJ2-6	15	TGTGCCTGGAGTCTGGGATTCTCTGGGGCCAACGTCCTGACTTTC	CAWSLGFSGANVLTF
TRBV30	NA	NA	TRBJ2-5	12	TGTGCCTGGAGTAGACCTCCTGAGGCCCAGTACTTC	CAWSRPPEAQYF
TRBV5-1	NA	NA	TRBJ2-7	13	TGCGCCAGCAGCCCACGTGGGGAGCGCGAGCAGTACTTC	CASSPRGEREQYF
TRBV7-9	once	TRBD1	TRBJ2-2	15	TGTGCCAGCAGCCCGGGACAGGGAAATCCCGGGGAGCTGTTTTTT	CASSPGQGNPGELFF
TRBV2	NA	NA	TRBJ1-5	12	TGTGCCAGCAGCTCCGACGGGCAGCCCCAGCATTTT	CASSSDGQPQHF
TRBV6-4	NA	TRBD2	TRBJ2-1	14	TGTGCCAGCAGTGAAGCGGGGGCAAACAATGAGCAGTTCTTC	CASSEAGANNEQFF
TRBV18	NA	NA	TRBJ1-2	14	TGTGCCAGCTCACCAGGGCTCAATCTCTATGGCTACACCTTC	CASSPGLNLYGYTF
TRBV4-1	NA	TRBD2	TRBJ2-7	12	TGCGCCAGCAGCCAGAACACGGGACTAATTTTCTTC	CASSQNTGLIFF
TRBV7-3	NA	TRBD1	TRBJ2-1	14	TGTGCCAGCAGCGACCCGACAGGGGTAAATGAGCAGTTCTTC	CASSDPTGVNEQFF
TRBV10-3	NA	NA	TRBJ1-5	13	TGTGCCATCAGTGGCGAAGTGGATCAGCCCCAGCATTTT	CAISGEVDQPQHF
TRBV19	NA	NA	TRBJ1-2	12	TGTGCCAGCCACGTCAGGGCCGGTGGCTACACCTTC	CASHVRAGGYTF
TRBV9	NA	NA	TRBJ1-1	16	TGTGCCAGCAGCCGAAACCGGGGCCCTGGAAACACTGAAGCTTTCTTT	CASSRNRGPGNTEAFF
TRBV6-5	NA	NA	TRBJ2-1	15	TGTGCCAGCAGTTCAGGGGAGAGCTCCTACAATGAGCAGTTCTTC	CASSSGESSYNEQFF
TRBV30	NA	TRBD2	TRBJ2-5	12	TGTGCCTGGGGGGCGGGGGGGGAGACCCAGTACTTC	CAWGAGGETQYF
TRBV28	NA	NA	TRBJ1-2	14	TGTGCCAGCAGTTTTCGTGGGTATTTGGATGGCTACACCTTC	CASSFRGYLDGYTF
TRBV25-1	NA	NA	TRBJ1-2	13	TGTGCCAGCAGTGAATATGGGAGGTCTGGCTACACCTTC	CASSEYGRSGYTF
TRBV7-3	NA	NA	TRBJ2-2	13	TGTGCCAGCAGCTTAGGGTACACCGGGGAGCTGTTTTTT	CASSLGYTGELFF
TRBV6-5	once	NA	TRBJ1-1	13	TGTGCCAGCAGAGAGGGGGTTTGGAGTGAAGCTTTCTTT	CASREGVWSEAFF
TRBV30	once	NA	TRBJ2-3	13	TGTGCCTGGACACAGGGCAACACAGATACGCAGTATTTT	CAWTQGNTDTQYF
TRBV6-1	once	NA	TRBJ2-3	15	TGTGCCAGCAGTGGAGGGTATCGGGGCACAGATACGCAGTATTTT	CASSGGYRGTDTQYF